Presented here are 25 T cell receptor beta chains from one specimen sequenced in a study of blood T cell repertoires in COVID-19. Assay: immunoSEQ multiplex PCR; the TCRdb copy retains only in-frame clones and omits some. The sample lists 190,000 or so clones, 75% to 90% occurring once. Specimen: PBMCs or T cells enriched from blood (not recorded which). These receptors originate from a woman under 40 who had been exposed to COVID-19.

This chain joins TRBV5-1 and TRBJ2-2, with D perhaps TRBD2 (6 bases). Germline CDR1 is SGHRS and CDR2 is YFSETQ. CDR3 length: 14 residues. V lost 7 bases and J lost 6, with 16 bases in between. The CDR3 loop reads CASQGLRGAGELFF. CDR3 nucleotide sequence: TGCGCCAGCCAGGGACTTCGAGGGGCCGGGGAGCTGTTTTTT.

The rearrangement joins TRBV19 to TRBJ2-3; 7 bases are shared with TRBD2. After removal of 9 bases from V and 2 bases from J, the junction contained 5 bases not matched to a gene. The CDR3 extends over 13 amino acids. Looked up from germline, CDR1 is LNHDA and CDR2 is SQIVND (reference sequence). CDR3 coding DNA: TGTGCCAGCCGCCGGGACTACACAGATACGCAGTATTTT. Residues: CASRRDYTDTQYF.

This clone showed up just a few times. The J gene is TRBJ2-5, the V gene TRBV5-1; a possible D gene is TRBD1 (6 bases). The CDR3 consists of 14 residues. Per germline, CDR1 SGHRS and CDR2 YFSETQ. V was clipped by 3 bases and J by 2 bases, with 11 bases between them. The CDR3 spells CASSSGQLQETQYF. The CDR3 region has the DNA TGCGCCAGCAGCTCTGGACAGTTACAAGAGACCCAGTACTTC.

The CDR3 nucleotides read TGCGCCAGCAGCTCCGTCACGGGCACAGATACGCAGTATTTT. Encoded protein: CASSSVTGTDTQYF. This rearrangement joins TRBV5-1 to TRBJ2-3; D is unclear. This CDR3 is 14 amino acids long. Trimming took off 3 bases at V and 1 base at J, with 9 bases between the two ends. CDR1 and CDR2 (germline): SGHRS, YFSETQ.

The CDR3 protein is CASSQAGGENTGELFF. The CDR3, as DNA: TGTGCCAGCAGCCAAGCGGGGGGCGAGAACACCGGGGAGCTGTTTTTT. This chain connects TRBV2 to TRBJ2-2, with 9 bases aligning to TRBD2. CDR1 is SNHLY and CDR2 is FYNNEI in the germline V gene. CDR3 length equals 16 residues. The V and J ends lost 6 bases and 1 base, in that order; junction bases with no gene match: 6.

This chain connects TRBV3-1 (or the pseudogene TRBV3-2) to TRBJ1-5, with TRBD1 matching over 7 bases. Germline CDR1 reads LGHDT; CDR2 reads YNNKEL (reference sequence). The CDR3 spans 16 residues. The junction had 10 bases not matched to a gene; V was cut back by 4 bases and J by 4 bases. CDR3 protein: CASSPNPGTANQPQHF. CDR3 nucleotide sequence: TGTGCCAGCAGCCCTAATCCCGGGACAGCAAATCAGCCCCAGCATTTT.

In its sample, this clone was seen once. The chain employs TRBV6-5 and TRBJ1-4; tentative D call: TRBD1 (5 bases). The CDR3 has 12 residues. Trimming pared 2 bases from V and 7 bases from J, leaving 5 bases between. CDR1 and CDR2 (germline): MNHEY, SVGAGI. CDR3 residues: CASSYDSEKLFF. In DNA, the CDR3 is TGTGCCAGCAGTTACGACAGTGAAAAACTGTTTTTT.

This rearrangement joins TRBV19 to TRBJ1-4; D remains ambiguous. CDR1 is LNHDA and CDR2 is SQIVND in the germline V gene (reference sequence). Trimming pared 6 bases from V and 4 bases from J, leaving 15 bases between. The CDR3 has 15 amino acids. CDR3 coding DNA: TGTGCCAGTAGATACGTGGCGGTGATTAATGAAAAACTGTTTTTT. Translated, it gives CASRYVAVINEKLFF.

This clone was observed a few times. The chain links TRBV25-1 to TRBJ2-7; TRBD1 is a possible D gene (5 bases). CDR3 length equals 15 residues. CDR1 is MGHDK and CDR2 is SYGVNS in the germline V gene. V gave up 2 bases and J gave up 3 bases, with 14 bases separating them. The CDR3: CASSERGLGVYEQYF. The CDR3 region has the DNA TGTGCCAGCAGTGAAAGGGGCCTAGGAGTCTACGAGCAGTACTTC.

The chain carries TRBV29-1 and TRBJ1-2; D gene unclear. The germline V gene has CDR1 SQVTM and CDR2 ANQGSEA. V lost 4 bases to trimming and J lost 4 bases, with 16 bases between them. The CDR3 sequence is 14 residues long. The CDR3 sequence: CSVVGGIELYGYTF. CDR3 nucleotides: TGCAGCGTTGTTGGAGGGATAGAACTCTATGGCTACACCTTC.

J is TRBJ1-1 and V is TRBV3-1 (or the pseudogene TRBV3-2); possibly TRBD1 for D (5 bases). The CDR3 spans 16 residues. Trimming took 2 bases from V and 3 from J, leaving 16 bases between them. Germline CDR1 is LGHDT and CDR2 is YNNKEL (reference sequence). Here the CDR3 reads CASSQSFSGGDTEAFF. Here the CDR3 DNA reads TGTGCCAGCAGCCAAAGTTTTAGTGGGGGGGACACTGAAGCTTTCTTT.

The V and J genes are TRBV18 and TRBJ1-5; tentatively, D is TRBD1 (5 bases). This CDR3 is 15 amino acids long. V was clipped by 3 bases and J by 0 bases, with 9 bases between them. The germline gives CDR1 KGHSH, CDR2 LQKENI. CDR3 coding DNA: TGTGCCAGCTCACCTGTCAGGGCTAGCAATCAGCCCCAGCATTTT. Translation: CASSPVRASNQPQHF. Full variable domain (remainder filled in from reference TRBV18 and TRBJ1-5): NAGVMQNPRHLVRRRGQEARLRCSPMKGHSHVYWYRQLPEEGLKFMVYLQKENIIDESGMPKERFSAEFPKEGPSILRIQQVVRGDSAAYFCASSPVRASNQPQHFGDGTRLSIL.

The chain links TRBV2 to TRBJ2-7; weak D call: TRBD2 (5 bases). This CDR3 region has 15 residues. Germline V gene lookup returns CDR1 SNHLY and CDR2 FYNNEI. V was cut by 6 bases and J by 1 base, with 16 bases left in between. CDR3 bases: TGTGCCAGCAGCGCCGGGGAACCTCGATCCTACGAGCAGTACTTC. Translated, it gives CASSAGEPRSYEQYF.

The V gene is TRBV6-5, the J gene TRBJ2-1, with unresolved D. The V end was cut by 0 bases, the J end by 3 bases, with 6 bases between. Germline V lookup: CDR1 MNHEY, CDR2 SVGAGI. The CDR3 consists of 14 residues. The CDR3 coding sequence is TGTGCCAGCAGTTACTCGGCAAACTACAATGAGCAGTTCTTC. Its translation is CASSYSANYNEQFF.

V and J are TRBV5-6 and TRBJ1-3, with a possible D match to TRBD1 (5 bases). Germline V gene sequence: CDR1 SGHDT, CDR2 YYEEEE. The CDR3 is 15 residues long. The V and J ends lost 3 bases and 0 bases respectively, with 10 bases between them. CDR3 amino acids: CASSSFGGSGNTIYF. The DNA of the CDR3 is TGTGCCAGCAGCTCGTTCGGGGGCTCTGGAAACACCATATATTTT.

With regard to this clone: The germline gene is not matched at one end of the junction; a read error may be the cause. The gene calls are TRBV2 and TRBJ1-1, with 8 bases matching TRBD1. This CDR3 has 11 residues. CDR1 SNHLY and CDR2 FYNNEI come from the germline V gene. CDR3 amino acids: CASSEARGRRF. In DNA form, the CDR3 reads TGTGCCAGCAGTGAAGCCAGGGGGCGGAGGTTT.

The V gene is TRBV5-1, the J gene TRBJ2-7; D may be TRBD2 (5 bases). The CDR3 consists of 15 residues. Between the trimmed V and J ends, which lost 4 bases and 0 bases, there was a span of 14 bases. Per germline, CDR1 SGHRS and CDR2 YFSETQ. CDR3 loop: CASSRTSGDSYEQYF. In DNA, the CDR3 is TGCGCCAGCAGCCGGACGAGCGGCGACTCCTACGAGCAGTACTTC. Supplemented by reference TRBV5-1 and TRBJ2-7, the full variable domain reads KAGVTQTPRYLIKTRGQQVTLSCSPISGHRSVSWYQQTPGQGLQFLFEYFSETQRNKGNFPGRFSGRQFSNSRSEMNVSTLELGDSALYLCASSRTSGDSYEQYFGPGTRLTVT.

The CDR3 bases are TGTGCCAGCAGTGTGGGACAGGGGGAAATGAACACTGAAGCTTTCTTT. Its protein is CASSVGQGEMNTEAFF. The J gene is TRBJ1-1, the V gene TRBV6-1; the match to TRBD1 covers 11 bases. The V gene's germline CDR1 is MNHNS and CDR2 SASEGT. The junction had 4 bases not matched to a gene; V was cut back by 4 bases and J by 0 bases. The CDR3 spans 16 residues.

This chain links TRBV2 with TRBJ1-2; 10 bases line up with TRBD1. Germline CDR1 reads SNHLY; CDR2 reads FYNNEI. The CDR3 spans 14 residues. V dropped 11 bases and J dropped 8; count of bases not matched to a gene: 14. CDR3: CASYTGTGAGGYTF. The CDR3 DNA is TGTGCCTCCTACACCGGGACAGGGGCCGGAGGCTACACCTTC. Full variable domain (missing parts from reference TRBV2 and TRBJ1-2): EPEVTQTPSHQVTQMGQEVILRCVPISNHLYFYWYRQILGQKVEFLVSFYNNEISEKSEIFDDQFSVERPDGSNFTLKIRSTKLEDSAMYFCASYTGTGAGGYTFGSGTRLTVV.

The table lists this clone with a count of one. This sequence joins TRBV7-2 and TRBJ1-2, with D possibly TRBD1 on 6 matching bases. The V end was cut by 5 bases, the J end by 1 base, with 11 bases between. Germline CDR1 and CDR2: SGHTA and FQGNSA. There are 14 residues in the CDR3. DNA of the CDR3: TGTGCCAGCAGCCCCAACAGGGATAACTATGGCTACACCTTC. Its protein is CASSPNRDNYGYTF.

This clone has just one count. The chain has TRBV9 and TRBJ1-1; a possible D gene is TRBD1 (5 bases). Trimming pared 3 bases from V and 1 base from J, leaving 16 bases between. The CDR3 covers 16 residues. Germline V gene lookup returns CDR1 SGDLS and CDR2 YYNGEE. The CDR3 DNA sequence: TGTGCCAGCAGCGCGACAGCTGACACTCCGAACACTGAAGCTTTCTTT. It is translated as CASSATADTPNTEAFF.

The chain recombines TRBV19 with TRBJ1-1; 9 bases map to TRBD1. Trimming removed 7 bases from V and 3 bases from J; junction bases left unmatched: 9. This CDR3 is built from 15 residues. CDR1 and CDR2 from the germline V gene are LNHDA and SQIVND (reference sequence). The CDR3 DNA sequence: TGTGCCAGTACCCTGACAGGGGGTTTTGACACTGAAGCTTTCTTT. This translates into CASTLTGGFDTEAFF.

The V call is TRBV15, the J call TRBJ1-2; no clear D. This CDR3 is built from 15 residues. CDR1 LNHNV and CDR2 YYDKDF come from the germline V gene (reference sequence). V lost 0 bases, J lost 0 bases, and 8 bases lay in between. The CDR3 DNA follows: TGTGCCACCAGCAGAGATTACGGGGCTAACTATGGCTACACCTTC. Protein: CATSRDYGANYGYTF.

The chain recombines TRBV3-1 (or the pseudogene TRBV3-2) with TRBJ1-2; D call uncertain. In germline, CDR1 is LGHDT, CDR2 YNNKEL (reference sequence). Trimming took off 3 bases at V and 0 bases at J, with 14 bases between the two ends. The CDR3 sequence is 16 residues long. The DNA for the CDR3 is TGTGCCAGCAGCCAGTCCAGGCCCTCTACTAACTATGGCTACACCTTC. It specifies CASSQSRPSTNYGYTF.

The rearrangement uses TRBV5-6 and TRBJ2-3, with 8 bases identical to TRBD2. The CDR3 runs to 17 residues. V lost 2 bases, J lost 2 bases, and 10 bases stayed unmatched. Germline V gene lookup returns CDR1 SGHDT and CDR2 YYEEEE. The CDR3 DNA sequence: TGTGCCAGCAGCTTAGGGAACGGGGGGGCCACCACAGATACGCAGTATTTT. Its translation: CASSLGNGGATTDTQYF.